This entry lists 3 T cell receptor beta chains sequenced from one sample in a study of blood T cell repertoires in COVID-19. The protocol was immunoSEQ multiplex PCR, while the TCRdb copy is restricted to in-frame clones and leaves out a portion. The table records about 130,000 clones, roughly three quarters of them present only once. Sequencing input: peripheral blood. These receptors all come from a woman aged 65 to 85 with COVID-19, enrolled during active disease.

The rearrangement joins TRBV27 to TRBJ2-7; 9 positions agree with TRBD2. The CDR3 has 14 amino acids. From germline, CDR1 is MNHEY and CDR2 SMNVEV (reference sequence). With 2 bases clipped from V and 6 bases from J, the junction kept 5 bases outside the gene matches. The CDR3 DNA follows: TGTGCCAGCAGTTTAATTGCGGGGGGGACCGAGCAGTACTTC. This translates into CASSLIAGGTEQYF.

V gene TRBV11-2 combines with J gene TRBJ2-5; the match to TRBD2 covers 7 bases. The CDR3 runs 14 residues. Germline CDR1 SGHAT, CDR2 FQNNGV. V dropped 1 base and J dropped 3; count of bases not matched to a gene: 2. DNA of the CDR3: TGTGCCAGCAGCTTAGCGGCGGGGGAAGAGACCCAGTACTTC. It codes for CASSLAAGEETQYF.

This clone was seen a few times. V gene TRBV19 combines with J gene TRBJ1-2; D ambiguous. Germline V gene sequence: CDR1 LNHDA, CDR2 SQIVND (reference sequence). This CDR3 comprises 14 residues. V lost 1 base to trimming and J lost 4 bases, with 10 bases between them. The DNA for the CDR3 is TGTGCCAGTAGTATAGGACTAGGTCTCTATGGCTACACCTTC. Its protein product is CASSIGLGLYGYTF.